The 17 T cell receptor beta chains in this list originate from one sample, sequenced in a study of cytomegalovirus exposure and HLA in healthy donors. Only in-frame clones appear in the TCRdb table, and some are missing; sequencing was by immunoSEQ multiplex PCR. The table includes about 120,000 clones, roughly 84% detected once. Material for sequencing was PBMCs. These receptors were taken from a woman aged 25 to 39 in good health and CMV-seronegative.

This clone was detected only once. This chain links TRBV9 with TRBJ1-1; TRBD1 agrees at 7 bases. V lost 0 bases to trimming and J lost 3 bases; unmatched junction nucleotides: 5. Germline V CDR1 and CDR2: SGDLS, YYNGEE. This CDR3 contains 15 residues. In DNA, the CDR3 is TGTGCCAGCAGCGTAGCAAGGGGGCCCGACACTGAAGCTTTCTTT. Its protein product is CASSVARGPDTEAFF.

The V call is TRBV19, the J call TRBJ2-7, with TRBD1 identical over 8 bases. The CDR3 spans 15 residues. Germline V CDR1 and CDR2: LNHDA, SQIVND (reference sequence). V lost 5 bases to trimming and J lost 2 bases; unmatched junction nucleotides: 8. CDR3 DNA: TGTGCCAGTAGTCTCCGGGCAGGGGGCACCTACGAGCAGTACTTC. Protein product: CASSLRAGGTYEQYF.

This chain links TRBV10-3 with TRBJ1-1; 8 nucleotides agree with TRBD1. The germline V gene has CDR1 ENHRY and CDR2 SYGVKD. The CDR3 has 14 residues. With 3 bases clipped from V and 4 bases from J, the junction kept 4 bases outside the gene matches. In DNA, the CDR3 is TGTGCCATCAGTGATTACAGGGGGAGCACTGAAGCTTTCTTT. Its protein product is CAISDYRGSTEAFF.

The J gene is TRBJ2-1, the V gene TRBV5-4; 9 nucleotides match TRBD1. CDR3 length equals 16 residues. J gave up 3 bases and V 7 bases, and 11 bases lay outside the gene matches. CDR1 SGHNT and CDR2 YYREEE come from the germline V gene (reference sequence). This CDR3 is CASATGQGRGYNEQFF. The CDR3 coding sequence is TGTGCCAGCGCGACTGGACAGGGGAGGGGCTACAATGAGCAGTTCTTC.

The gene calls are TRBV19 and TRBJ1-5; 8 bases line up with TRBD1. The CDR3 is 15 amino acids. V lost 5 bases and J lost 5; bases outside the gene matches: 8. Germline CDR1 and CDR2: LNHDA and SQIVND (reference sequence). The CDR3 DNA follows: TGTGCCAGTAGTTCCCCGGACAGGGCTTATCAGCCCCAGCATTTT. This codes for CASSSPDRAYQPQHF.

The chain links TRBV6-5 to TRBJ1-5; 7 bases agree with TRBD1. The germline V gene encodes CDR1 MNHEY and CDR2 SVGAGI. The trim removed 2 bases at V and 7 bases at J, leaving 5 bases unmatched. This CDR3 has 14 amino acids. The chain's CDR3 is CASSYPGQAQPQHF. The CDR3 region has the DNA TGTGCCAGCAGTTACCCCGGACAGGCCCAGCCCCAGCATTTT.

This clone was recorded a few times. The chain employs TRBV2 and TRBJ2-1, with 8 nucleotides matching TRBD2. Germline loops: CDR1 SNHLY, CDR2 FYNNEI. The CDR3 spans 15 residues. V shed 6 bases and J 0 bases; nucleotides not matched to a gene: 4. The CDR3 DNA reads as TGTGCCAGCAGGGCAACTAGCGGCTCCTACAATGAGCAGTTCTTC. Protein product: CASRATSGSYNEQFF. The full variable domain, with the rest looked up from reference TRBV2 and TRBJ2-1, is EPEVTQTPSHQVTQMGQEVILRCVPISNHLYFYWYRQILGQKVEFLVSFYNNEISEKSEIFDDQFSVERPDGSNFTLKIRSTKLEDSAMYFCASRATSGSYNEQFFGPGTRLTVL.

V gene TRBV6-7 combines with J gene TRBJ2-4, with TRBD2 matching over 7 bases. TRBV6-7 is an ORF, and what it does is uncertain. CDR3 size: 14 residues. The V segment lost 10 bases and the J segment 6 bases; nucleotides outside the gene matches: 12. This chain's CDR3 is CAIREGRVTNIQYF. CDR3 nucleotide sequence: TGTGCCATCAGGGAGGGTAGGGTAACAAACATTCAGTACTTC.

This clone was found a few times. The chain joins TRBV6-5 to TRBJ1-2, with 8 nucleotides matching TRBD1. The CDR3 runs 13 residues. Germline V gene lookup returns CDR1 MNHEY and CDR2 SVGAGI. V lost 0 bases and J lost 8; bases outside the gene matches: 2. The CDR3 region is CASSYSGQGGYTF. The CDR3, as DNA: TGTGCCAGCAGTTACTCCGGACAGGGCGGCTACACCTTC.

The genes are TRBV25-1 and TRBJ2-3, with 9 bases lining up with TRBD1. The V segment lost 3 bases and the J segment 2 bases; nucleotides outside the gene matches: 3. The V gene's germline CDR1 is MGHDK and CDR2 SYGVNS. CDR3 size: 15 residues. The CDR3 region is CASSDRTGVTDTQYF. The CDR3 nucleotides are TGTGCCAGCAGTGATCGGACAGGGGTCACAGATACGCAGTATTTT. Together with reference TRBV25-1 and TRBJ2-3, the CDR3 gives the full variable domain: EADIYQTPRYLVIGTGKKITLECSQTMGHDKMYWYQQDPGMELHLIHYSYGVNSTEKGDLSSESTVSRIRTEHFPLTLESARPSHTSQYLCASSDRTGVTDTQYFGPGTRLTVL.

This chain joins TRBV10-2 and TRBJ1-2; 8 bases are shared with TRBD1. V was pared by 6 bases and J by 3 bases, with 6 bases of the junction left unmatched. The CDR3 loop spans 14 amino acids. In germline, CDR1 is WSHSY, CDR2 SAAADI. In DNA, the CDR3 is TGCGCCAGCAGGGCCCCGGACAGGGACTATGGCTACACCTTC. It yields the protein CASRAPDRDYGYTF.

This chain connects TRBV11-2 to TRBJ1-2, with 7 bases matching TRBD1. In germline, CDR1 is SGHAT, CDR2 FQNNGV. This CDR3 spans 16 amino acids. V dropped 1 base and J dropped 8; count of bases not matched to a gene: 13. CDR3 bases: TGTGCCAGCAGCTTAGGGGGGACAGACCCCCTCGGGGGCTACACCTTC. It yields the protein CASSLGGTDPLGGYTF. The full variable domain, in which reference TRBV11-2 and TRBJ1-2 provide the parts outside the CDR3, is EAGVAQSPRYKIIEKRQSVAFWCNPISGHATLYWYQQILGQGPKLLIQFQNNGVVDDSQLPKDRFSAERLKGVDSTLKIQPAKLEDSAVYLCASSLGGTDPLGGYTFGSGTRLTVV.

This sequence joins TRBV9 and TRBJ1-2, with TRBD1 matching 7 bases. The length of the CDR3 is 15 residues. CDR1 and CDR2 from the germline V gene are SGDLS and YYNGEE. The junction had 7 bases not matched to a gene; V was cut back by 1 base and J by 4 bases. The CDR3 DNA reads as TGTGCCAGCAGCGTACGCGACAGGGCGTCCTATGGCTACACCTTC. Its translation: CASSVRDRASYGYTF.

The chain employs TRBV29-1 and TRBJ2-7, with 8 bases that match TRBD1. CDR1 SQVTM and CDR2 ANQGSEA come from the germline V gene. The J segment lost 3 bases and the V segment lost 6 bases, leaving 7 bases of the junction unmatched. This CDR3 contains 13 residues. CDR3 bases: TGCAGCGTAGGTACAGGGGGTTTCTACGAGCAGTACTTC. It translates to CSVGTGGFYEQYF.

This clone was observed a handful of times. The J gene is TRBJ2-7, the V gene TRBV7-9, with a possible D match to TRBD1 (5 bases). CDR1 and CDR2 (germline): SEHNR, FQNEAQ (reference sequence). V was pared by 1 base and J by 0 bases, with 13 bases between. The CDR3 covers 16 residues. CDR3 protein: CASSLGRQQGSYEQYF. For the CDR3, the DNA is TGTGCCAGCAGCTTAGGTAGACAGCAAGGCTCCTACGAGCAGTACTTC.

The CDR3 here is CASRPNRGWNTEAFF. The CDR3 DNA reads TGTGCCAGCAGACCCAACAGGGGATGGAACACTGAAGCTTTCTTT. The chain uses TRBV6-5 and TRBJ1-1, with TRBD1 identical over 7 bases. Germline CDR1 is MNHEY and CDR2 is SVGAGI. The CDR3 has 15 residues. V shed 6 bases and J 1 base; nucleotides not matched to a gene: 8.

The gene calls are TRBV7-9 and TRBJ2-5, with D possibly matching TRBD2 (6 bases). Trimming stripped 6 bases from V and 2 bases from J, with 16 bases between. The CDR3 is 15 residues long. Germline-derived CDR1 and CDR2 are SEHNR and FQNEAQ (reference sequence). CDR3: CASSTTGLRQETQYF. CDR3 sequence (DNA): TGTGCCAGCAGTACTACGGGACTCCGGCAAGAGACCCAGTACTTC.